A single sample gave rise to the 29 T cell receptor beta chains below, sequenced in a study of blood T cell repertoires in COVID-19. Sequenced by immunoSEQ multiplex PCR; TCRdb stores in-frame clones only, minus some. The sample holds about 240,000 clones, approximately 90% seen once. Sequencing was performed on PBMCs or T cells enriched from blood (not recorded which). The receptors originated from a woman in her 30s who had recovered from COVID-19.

CDR3 nucleotides: TGTGCCAGCTCCTTCAATTCAGGGGGCGAGCCCCAGCATTTT. It encodes CASSFNSGGEPQHF. This rearrangement joins TRBV18 to TRBJ1-5; TRBD1 agrees at 8 bases. The CDR3 extends over 14 amino acids. V gave up 6 bases and J gave up 8 bases; unmatched junction bases: 9. Germline-derived CDR1 and CDR2 are KGHSH and LQKENI.

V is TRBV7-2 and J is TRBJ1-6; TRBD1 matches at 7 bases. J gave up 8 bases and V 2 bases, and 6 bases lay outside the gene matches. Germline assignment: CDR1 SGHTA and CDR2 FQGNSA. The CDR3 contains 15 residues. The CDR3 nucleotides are TGTGCCAGCAGCTTACTGGCAGGGGGTTATTCACCCCTCCACTTT. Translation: CASSLLAGGYSPLHF.

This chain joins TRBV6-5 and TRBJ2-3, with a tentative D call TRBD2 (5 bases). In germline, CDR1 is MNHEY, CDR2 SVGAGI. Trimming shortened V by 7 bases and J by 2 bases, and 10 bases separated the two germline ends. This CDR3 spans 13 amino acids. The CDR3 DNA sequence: TGTGCCAGCATCGCGGGTCCCACAGATACGCAGTATTTT. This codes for CASIAGPTDTQYF.

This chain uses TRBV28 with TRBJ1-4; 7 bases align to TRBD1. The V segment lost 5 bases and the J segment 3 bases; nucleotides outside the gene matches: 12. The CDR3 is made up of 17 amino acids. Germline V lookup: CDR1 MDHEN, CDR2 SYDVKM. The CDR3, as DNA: TGTGCCAGCAGTCCTTACTCCCTGGACAGGTCTAATGAAAAACTGTTTTTT. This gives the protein CASSPYSLDRSNEKLFF.

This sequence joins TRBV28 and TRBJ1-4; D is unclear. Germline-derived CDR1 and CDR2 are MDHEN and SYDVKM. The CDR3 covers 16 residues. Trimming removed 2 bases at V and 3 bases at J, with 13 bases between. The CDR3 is CASSLVSGSANEKLFF. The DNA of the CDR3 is TGTGCCAGCAGTTTAGTATCCGGGTCGGCTAATGAAAAACTGTTTTTT. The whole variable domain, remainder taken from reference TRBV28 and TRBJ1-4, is DVKVTQSSRYLVKRTGEKVFLECVQDMDHENMFWYRQDPGLGLRLIYFSYDVKMKEKGDIPEGYSVSREKKERFSLILESASTNQTSMYLCASSLVSGSANEKLFFGSGTQLSVL.

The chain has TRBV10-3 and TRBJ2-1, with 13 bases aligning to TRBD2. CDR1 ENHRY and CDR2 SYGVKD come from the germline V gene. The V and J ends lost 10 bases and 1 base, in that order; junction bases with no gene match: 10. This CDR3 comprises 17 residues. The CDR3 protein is CATGGGTSGNSYNEQFF. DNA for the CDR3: TGTGCCACTGGGGGGGGGACTAGCGGGAATTCCTACAATGAGCAGTTCTTC.

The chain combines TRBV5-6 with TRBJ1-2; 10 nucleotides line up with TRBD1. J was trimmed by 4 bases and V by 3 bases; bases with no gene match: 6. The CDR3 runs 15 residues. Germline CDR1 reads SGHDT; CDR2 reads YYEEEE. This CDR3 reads CASSSDRGKGYGYTF. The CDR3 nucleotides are TGTGCCAGCAGCTCGGACAGGGGGAAAGGCTATGGCTACACCTTC.

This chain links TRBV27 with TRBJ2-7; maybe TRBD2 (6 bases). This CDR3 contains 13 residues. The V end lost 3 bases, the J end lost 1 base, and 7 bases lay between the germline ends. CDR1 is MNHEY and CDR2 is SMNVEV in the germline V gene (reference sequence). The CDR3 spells CASSLRGSYEQYF. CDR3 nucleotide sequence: TGTGCCAGCAGTTTGCGGGGTTCCTACGAGCAGTACTTC.

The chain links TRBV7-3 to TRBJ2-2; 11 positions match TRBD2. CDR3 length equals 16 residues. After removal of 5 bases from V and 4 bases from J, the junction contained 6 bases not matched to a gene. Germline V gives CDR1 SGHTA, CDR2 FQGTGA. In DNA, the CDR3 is TGTGCCAGCAGCAAGACTAGCGGGACGACCACCGGGGAGCTGTTTTTT. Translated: CASSKTSGTTTGELFF. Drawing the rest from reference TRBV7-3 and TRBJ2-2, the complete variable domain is GAGVSQTPSNKVTEKGKYVELRCDPISGHTALYWYRQSLGQGPEFLIYFQGTGAADDSGLPNDRFFAVRPEGSVSTLKIQRTERGDSAVYLCASSKTSGTTTGELFFGEGSRLTVL.

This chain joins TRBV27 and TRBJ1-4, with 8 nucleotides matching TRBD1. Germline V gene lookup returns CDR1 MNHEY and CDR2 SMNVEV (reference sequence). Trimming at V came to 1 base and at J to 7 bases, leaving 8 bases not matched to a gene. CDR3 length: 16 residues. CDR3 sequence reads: CASSLLFDRGGEKLFF. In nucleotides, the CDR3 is TGTGCCAGCAGTTTATTATTCGACAGGGGCGGTGAAAAACTGTTTTTT.

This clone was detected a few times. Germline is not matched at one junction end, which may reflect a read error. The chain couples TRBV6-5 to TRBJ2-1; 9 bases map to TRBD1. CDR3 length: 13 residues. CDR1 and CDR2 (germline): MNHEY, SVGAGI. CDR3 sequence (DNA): TGTGCCAGCACCGGACAGGGGACGGGGAAACGGCTCTTC. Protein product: CASTGQGTGKRLF.

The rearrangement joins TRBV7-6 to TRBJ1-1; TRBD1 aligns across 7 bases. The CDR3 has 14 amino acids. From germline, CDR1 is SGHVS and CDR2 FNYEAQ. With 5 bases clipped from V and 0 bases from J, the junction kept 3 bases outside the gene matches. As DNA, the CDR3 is TGTGCCAGCAGCCCTGGGACAGTGAACACTGAAGCTTTCTTT. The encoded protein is CASSPGTVNTEAFF.

The CDR3 is CASRDIRTNTGELFF. In nucleotides, the CDR3 is TGCGCCAGCCGGGACATACGGACGAACACCGGGGAGCTGTTTTTT. The chain recombines TRBV5-1 with TRBJ2-2, with D possibly being TRBD1 (6 bases). Germline-derived CDR1 and CDR2 are SGHRS and YFSETQ. Trimming took 7 bases from V and 0 from J, leaving 13 bases between them. The CDR3 spans 15 residues. The variable domain in full, with the rest retrieved from reference TRBV5-1 and TRBJ2-2, is KAGVTQTPRYLIKTRGQQVTLSCSPISGHRSVSWYQQTPGQGLQFLFEYFSETQRNKGNFPGRFSGRQFSNSRSEMNVSTLELGDSALYLCASRDIRTNTGELFFGEGSRLTVL.

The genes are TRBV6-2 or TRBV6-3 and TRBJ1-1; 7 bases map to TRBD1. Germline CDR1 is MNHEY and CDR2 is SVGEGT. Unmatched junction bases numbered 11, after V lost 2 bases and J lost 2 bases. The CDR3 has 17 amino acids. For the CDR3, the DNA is TGTGCCAGCAGTTACCCCCAAAACAGGGGAACTAACACTGAAGCTTTCTTT. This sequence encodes CASSYPQNRGTNTEAFF.

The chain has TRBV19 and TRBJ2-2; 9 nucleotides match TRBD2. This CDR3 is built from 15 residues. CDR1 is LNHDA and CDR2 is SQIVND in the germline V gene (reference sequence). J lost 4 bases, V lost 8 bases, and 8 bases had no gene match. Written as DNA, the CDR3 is TGTGCCAGTGCACGCGGCGGGAGGGTCACCGGGGAGCTGTTTTTT. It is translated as CASARGGRVTGELFF. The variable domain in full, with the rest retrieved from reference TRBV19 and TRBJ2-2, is DGGITQSPKYLFRKEGQNVTLSCEQNLNHDAMYWYRQDPGQGLRLIYYSQIVNDFQKGDIAEGYSVSREKKESFPLTVTSAQKNPTAFYLCASARGGRVTGELFFGEGSRLTVL.

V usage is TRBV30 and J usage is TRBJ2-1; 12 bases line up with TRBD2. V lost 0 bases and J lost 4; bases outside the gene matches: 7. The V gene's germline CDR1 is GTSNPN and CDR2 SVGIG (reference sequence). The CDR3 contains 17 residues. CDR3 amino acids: CAWSVTSGRPPYNEQFF. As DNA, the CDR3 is TGTGCCTGGAGTGTCACTAGCGGGAGGCCGCCTTACAATGAGCAGTTCTTC. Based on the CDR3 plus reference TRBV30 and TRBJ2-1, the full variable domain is SQTIHQWPATLVQPVGSPLSLECTVEGTSNPNLYWYRQAAGRGLQLLFYSVGIGQISSEVPQNLSASRPQDRQFILSSKKLLLSDSGFYLCAWSVTSGRPPYNEQFFGPGTRLTVL.

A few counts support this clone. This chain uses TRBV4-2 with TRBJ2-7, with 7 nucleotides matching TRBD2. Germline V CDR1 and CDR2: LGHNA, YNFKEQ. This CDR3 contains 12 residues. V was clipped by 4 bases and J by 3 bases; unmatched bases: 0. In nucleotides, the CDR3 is TGTGCCAGCAGCCCTAGCGGCTACGAGCAGTACTTC. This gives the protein CASSPSGYEQYF.

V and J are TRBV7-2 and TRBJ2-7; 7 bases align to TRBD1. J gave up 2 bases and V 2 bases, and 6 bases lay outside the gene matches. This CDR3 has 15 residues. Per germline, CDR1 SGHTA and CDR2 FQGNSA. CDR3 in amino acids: CASSLIQGQTYEQYF. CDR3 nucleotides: TGTGCCAGCAGCTTAATACAGGGACAGACCTACGAGCAGTACTTC. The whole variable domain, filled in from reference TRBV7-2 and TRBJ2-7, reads GAGVSQSPSNKVTEKGKDVELRCDPISGHTALYWYRQSLGQGLEFLIYFQGNSAPDKSGLPSDRFSAERTGGSVSTLTIQRTQQEDSAVYLCASSLIQGQTYEQYFGPGTRLTVT.

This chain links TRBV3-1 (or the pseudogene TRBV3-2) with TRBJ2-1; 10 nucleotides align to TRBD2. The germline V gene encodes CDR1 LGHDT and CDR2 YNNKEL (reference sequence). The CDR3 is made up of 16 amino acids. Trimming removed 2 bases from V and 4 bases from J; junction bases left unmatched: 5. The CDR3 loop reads CASSQPPSGGYNEQFF. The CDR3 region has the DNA TGTGCCAGCAGCCAACCTCCTAGCGGGGGTTACAATGAGCAGTTCTTC.

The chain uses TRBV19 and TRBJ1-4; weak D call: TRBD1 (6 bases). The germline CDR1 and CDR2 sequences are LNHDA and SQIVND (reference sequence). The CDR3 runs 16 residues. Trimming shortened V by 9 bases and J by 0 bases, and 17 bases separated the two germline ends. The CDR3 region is CASGQPQLATNEKLFF. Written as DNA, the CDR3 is TGTGCCAGCGGACAGCCCCAGCTCGCAACTAATGAAAAACTGTTTTTT.

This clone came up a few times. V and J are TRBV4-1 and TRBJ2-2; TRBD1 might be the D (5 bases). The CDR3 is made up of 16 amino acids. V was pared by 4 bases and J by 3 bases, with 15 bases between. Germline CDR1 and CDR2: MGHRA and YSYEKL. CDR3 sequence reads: CASSPPGWGDTGELFF. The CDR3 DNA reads TGCGCCAGCAGCCCACCTGGATGGGGCGACACCGGGGAGCTGTTTTTT.

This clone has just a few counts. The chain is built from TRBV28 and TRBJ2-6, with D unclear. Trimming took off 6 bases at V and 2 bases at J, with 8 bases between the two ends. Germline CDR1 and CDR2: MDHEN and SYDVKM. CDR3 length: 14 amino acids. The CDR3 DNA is TGTGCCAGCAGCGGGTCCGCTGGGGCCAACGTCCTGACTTTC. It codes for CASSGSAGANVLTF. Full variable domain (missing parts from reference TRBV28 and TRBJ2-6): DVKVTQSSRYLVKRTGEKVFLECVQDMDHENMFWYRQDPGLGLRLIYFSYDVKMKEKGDIPEGYSVSREKKERFSLILESASTNQTSMYLCASSGSAGANVLTFGAGSRLTVL.

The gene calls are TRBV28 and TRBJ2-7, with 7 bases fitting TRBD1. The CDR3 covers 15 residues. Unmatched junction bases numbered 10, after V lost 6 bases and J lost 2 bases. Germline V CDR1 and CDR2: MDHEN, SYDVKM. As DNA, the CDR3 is TGTGCCAGCAGCCTGGCTAGGGGGCATGCCTACGAGCAGTACTTC. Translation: CASSLARGHAYEQYF.

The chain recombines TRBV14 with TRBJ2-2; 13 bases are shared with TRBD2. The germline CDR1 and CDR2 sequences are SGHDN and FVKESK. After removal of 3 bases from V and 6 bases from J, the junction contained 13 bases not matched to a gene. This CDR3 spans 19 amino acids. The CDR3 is CASSHLRTSGSLIPGELFF. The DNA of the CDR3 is TGTGCCAGCAGCCACCTTCGGACTAGCGGGAGTCTCATCCCCGGGGAGCTGTTTTTT.

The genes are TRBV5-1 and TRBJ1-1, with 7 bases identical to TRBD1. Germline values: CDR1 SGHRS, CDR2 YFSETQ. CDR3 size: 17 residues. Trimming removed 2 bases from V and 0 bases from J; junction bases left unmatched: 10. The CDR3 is CASSFATTGALNTEAFF. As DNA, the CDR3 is TGCGCCAGCAGCTTCGCTACAACAGGGGCCCTGAACACTGAAGCTTTCTTT.

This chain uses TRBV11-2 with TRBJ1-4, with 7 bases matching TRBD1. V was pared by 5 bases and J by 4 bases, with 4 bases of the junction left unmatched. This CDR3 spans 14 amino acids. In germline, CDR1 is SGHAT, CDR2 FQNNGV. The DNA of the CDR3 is TGTGCCAGCAGCCCAAGACAGGGTAATGAAAAACTGTTTTTT. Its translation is CASSPRQGNEKLFF.

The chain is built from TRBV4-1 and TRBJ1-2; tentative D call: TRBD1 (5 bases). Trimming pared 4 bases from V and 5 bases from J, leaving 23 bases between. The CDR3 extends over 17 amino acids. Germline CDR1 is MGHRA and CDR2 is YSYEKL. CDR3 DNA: TGCGCCAGCAGCCTTTCAACCGGGGGATCAGACGGTTATGGCTACACCTTC. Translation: CASSLSTGGSDGYGYTF.

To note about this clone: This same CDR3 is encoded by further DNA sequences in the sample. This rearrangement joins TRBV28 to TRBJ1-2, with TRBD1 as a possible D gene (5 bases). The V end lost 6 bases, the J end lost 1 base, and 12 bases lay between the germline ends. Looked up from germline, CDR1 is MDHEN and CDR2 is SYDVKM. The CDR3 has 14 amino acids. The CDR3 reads CASSTGGDNYGYTF. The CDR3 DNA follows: TGTGCCAGCAGCACTGGGGGGGATAACTATGGCTACACCTTC.

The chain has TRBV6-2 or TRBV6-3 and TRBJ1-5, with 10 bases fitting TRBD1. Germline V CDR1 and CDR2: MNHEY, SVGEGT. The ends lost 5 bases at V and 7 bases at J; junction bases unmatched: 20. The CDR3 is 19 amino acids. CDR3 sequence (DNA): TGTGCCAGCAGTGACAGGTCCATGAGACAGGGGGCTTCAGAACAGCCCCAGCATTTT. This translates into CASSDRSMRQGASEQPQHF.